These 3 T cell receptor beta chains share one sample of origin, sequenced in a study of blood T cell repertoires in COVID-19. TCRdb keeps only in-frame clones here, not all; method: immunoSEQ multiplex PCR. In the table there are roughly 120,000 clones, 90% of which are singletons. Source material: peripheral blood. The origin of the receptors is a woman in her fifties or sixties with COVID-19, enrolled during active disease.

The rearrangement links TRBV28 to TRBJ2-7; 7 bases are a match to TRBD2. CDR3 size: 15 residues. V was pared by 4 bases and J by 0 bases, with 6 bases of the junction left unmatched. Germline CDR1 is MDHEN and CDR2 is SYDVKM. CDR3 sequence reads: CASSSGGGSSYEQYF. The DNA for the CDR3 is TGTGCCAGCAGTTCGGGGGGAGGGAGCTCCTACGAGCAGTACTTC.

V and J are TRBV5-4 and TRBJ1-2, with a possible D match to TRBD1 (6 bases). CDR1 is SGHNT, CDR2 YYREEE, per germline (reference sequence). The CDR3 contains 13 residues. Trimming removed 3 bases from V and 5 bases from J, with 11 bases in between. DNA for the CDR3: TGTGCCAGCAGCTCAACAGGGACATATGGCTACACCTTC. Amino acid sequence: CASSSTGTYGYTF. Using reference TRBV5-4 and TRBJ1-2 for the parts outside the CDR3, the full variable domain is ETGVTQSPTHLIKTRGQQVTLRCSSQSGHNTVSWYQQALGQGPQFIFQYYREEENGRGNFPPRFSGLQFPNYSSELNVNALELDDSALYLCASSSTGTYGYTFGSGTRLTVV.

The rearrangement uses TRBV7-6 and TRBJ2-3, with TRBD2 as a possible D gene (6 bases). V lost 1 base, J lost 1 base, and 12 bases lay in between. CDR1 is SGHVS, CDR2 FNYEAQ, per germline. There are 16 residues in the CDR3. The CDR3 is CASSLVGSGGTDTQYF. DNA of the CDR3: TGTGCCAGCAGCTTAGTCGGGAGTGGGGGCACAGATACGCAGTATTTT.